The table lists the clone carrying this TCR beta chain with a count of one. The data were taken from a study of control samples from healthy donors and cancer patients. The data were produced by immunoSEQ multiplex PCR, yet TCRdb's version contains in-frame clones alone and is incomplete. The sample contains fewer than 90,000 clones, approximately 80% of which appear only once. Germline assignment: CDR1 MNHNS and CDR2 SASEGT. Trimming cost V 1 base and J 4 bases, with 11 bases left between them. This CDR3 region has 15 residues. The V gene is TRBV6-1, the J gene TRBJ2-1; D is tentatively TRBD1 or TRBD2 (5 bases each). The sequence was obtained from a man aged 50-59 years in good health. The sample consisted of blood. CDR3 amino acids: CASSEGGTAYNEQFF. The CDR3, as DNA: TGTGCCAGCAGTGAAGGGGGGACGGCTTACAATGAGCAGTTCTTC.